The present T cell receptor (beta chain) was sequenced within a study of cytomegalovirus exposure and HLA in healthy donors (dated by TCRdb to between 2016 and 2019). For the study in its entirety: An earlier analysis of 587 of the donors reported approximately 300 Gb of sequence data and 117 million unique TCR beta sequences obtained from roughly 180 million T cells. Of the 398 genotyped donors, approximately 83% fell in the genetic ancestry cluster associated with self-reported Caucasian donors. All discovery cohort repertoires had been generated using a single sequencing platform. In a later genetic analysis, genome-wide SNP genotypes for about three fifths of the roughly 670 donors were used, and that subset was treated as a discovery cohort. Rather than using new phenotypic data, the later analysis identified candidate immune exposures from TCR beta sequences and from how often those sequences occurred across donors. The study profiled the T cell repertoires of approximately 700 subjects by immunosequencing and related them to cytomegalovirus serostatus. Class I and class II HLA loci were covered by the typing at four-digit resolution. Donor age, sex, ethnicity and CMV serostatus were compiled alongside the repertoire data. High-throughput TCR immunosequencing, statistical association of individual TCRs with disease status, and machine learning were combined to predict cytomegalovirus infection status. An early release that covered about 640 HLA-typed donors contained 300 to 350 gigabases of sequencing data and roughly 84 million unique TCR sequences. An earlier analysis of 587 of the donors applied high-throughput TCR beta sequencing to assess whether each TCR beta V gene segment acted as functional or pseudogenic. The study aimed to test whether cataloging public T cell receptors could reveal signatures of past pathogen exposure. A later analysis re-examined previously published TCR beta repertoires from more than 650 donors and added high-resolution HLA genotyping to investigate patterns of TCR occurrence. Among around 400 genotyped donors of the cohort, an average of about 240,000 unique TCR beta nucleotide sequences were sequenced per donor, roughly 18% of them non-productive. Because of strong linkage in the cohort, roughly five DR-DQ haplotypes were treated as single units for association and clustering. Typing coverage varied by locus: roughly 620-640 donors for A, B, C, DRB1 and DQB1; 522 for DQA1; nearly 610 for DPA1; some 470 for DPB1. Besides the first cohort of around 700 subjects, a separate validation cohort made up of some 110 different subjects was used. Broader findings and caveats from the paper: Because counts were too low, around 17 rarely observed V segments, including chromosome 9 orphons, were left out of the earlier analysis of a few hundred of the donors. Roughly uniform sequencing depth across donors was assumed in presence/absence analyses, although this assumption may not hold. The authors suggested that the approach could potentially be extended to other disease states and immunological phenotypes. A later analysis found that TCR association rates varied across HLA loci, with DRB1 alleles showing the most associated TCRs and HLA-C alleles the fewest. According to a later analysis, parvovirus B19, influenza, CMV and Epstein-Barr virus appeared linked to several top co-occurrence clusters. A further reported finding was that TCR beta sequences accurately predicted the HLA-A and HLA-B alleles for most subjects in the first cohort. In a later analysis, most CMV-associated TCR beta chains were found to appear HLA-restricted, with HLA associations seemingly driven largely by CMV exposure. V-gene and J-gene trimming of TCR beta chains was associated with a missense DCLRE1C variant in a later genetic analysis, and the association was replicated in an independent cohort. The classifier was reported to diagnose cytomegalovirus status with high specificity and sensitivity in both the original and validation cohorts. At a false discovery rate of 0.05, a later analysis linked around 15,000 TCR beta sequences to specific HLA alleles. In a later analysis, HLA-associated TCR beta chains showed more clonal expansion and lower generation probabilities than non-associated chains that were equally common. While some public TCRs were present in many individuals, most TCR sequences turned up only very rarely across donors. When HLA alleles, especially DR and DQ, strongly co-occurred, TCR associations were difficult to assign to individual alleles. A few of the identified cytomegalovirus-associated TCR beta chains were confirmed in vitro to be specific for cytomegalovirus antigens. For the cohort, immune exposure information was limited to CMV serostatus. The sequencing pipeline was judged likely to have produced a cluster of highly shared sequence variants as a technical artifact. According to a later genetic analysis, donors in an Asian-associated ancestry cluster had fewer N-insertions in productive TCRs than the roughly 700-donor mean. The cohort was sequenced for TCR beta chains only, and without alpha or paired-chain data the features that could be detected were limited. In the study, around 160 TCR beta chains were listed as associated with cytomegalovirus. Correlated functional status among segregating V segments might reflect linkage disequilibrium, but an unknown experimental factor could not be ruled out. Some IMGT-functional V segments, including TRBV6-2 and TRBV6-3, could not be distinguished by the 87-base-pair reads and were therefore excluded. In an earlier analysis of approximately 590 of the donors, most TCR beta V segments appeared in productive rearrangements about 90% or about 30% of the time, broadly matching IMGT annotations. Because HLA typing was missing for some donors at each locus, association tests included only the typed subset.

This clone was picked up a small number of times. Its antigen has not been determined. Base qualities were left out, and no much larger clone turns up one base away. The CDR3, cysteine through phenylalanine, is 16 amino acids long. Just CDR3 DNA is preserved here, 48 bases in frame from base 1. The CDR1 and CDR2 encoded by the germline V gene are SGHTA and FQGNSA. V has 2 bases trimmed and J has 0 bases trimmed; junction bases matching no gene number 3. The library was obtained by the immunoSEQ multiplex PCR assay. For the multiplex PCR, a mixture combining 60 forward primers for TCR Vbeta segments and 13 reverse primers for TCR Jbeta segments was used. A multiplex PCR assay on genomic DNA amplified the CDR3 region of rearranged TCR beta genes. The amplified TCR beta libraries were sequenced on the Illumina HiSeq System as 87-base-pair reads. As for the original processing: In a later analysis, tens of millions of unique TCR beta chains were counted across the approximately 640 repertoires, and roughly 11 million of these chains were shared by at least two donors. Raw reads were error-corrected and collapsed into unique sequences with a nearest-neighbor algorithm that merged closely related sequences to remove PCR and sequencing errors. To assign V, D and J gene segments, CDR3 sequences were aligned to IMGT reference sequences. For a sequence to be retained, a match of at least six nucleotides to both a V gene segment and a J gene segment was required. Rearrangements were called productive when the CDR3 lacked stop codons and stayed in frame with V and J; all others were non-productive. CDR3 was defined according to IMGT convention as the region running from the second conserved V-encoded cysteine to the conserved J-encoded phenylalanine. The earlier analysis of some 550 of the donors excluded any sequence lacking an unambiguous match to a single V gene segment. In an earlier analysis of a few hundred of the donors, a V segment was called functional when productive rearrangements were above 56.7%, and segregating when the standard deviation between donors exceeded 5%. A statistical classification framework was built to diagnose cytomegalovirus status from the catalog of TCR beta chain sequences. A later analysis assigned V and J genes by comparing TCR nucleotide sequences with IMGT/GENE-DB human TR gene sequences. In a later analysis, CDR3 sequences and most-parsimonious VDJ recombination scenarios were assigned using the TCRdist pipeline. In a later analysis, every TCR beta chain was defined by the combination of its CDR3 amino acid sequence and its V-gene family, and reads without a unique V-gene family were dropped. In a later analysis, nearly 600 highly shared, low-generation-probability nucleotide sequences were removed to address suspected cross-contamination and a sequencing artifact. A later analysis calculated a clonal expansion index for each public chain from normalized within-repertoire ranks of inferred template counts. In a later analysis, generation probabilities were computed using a VDJ recombination model fitted to out-of-frame rearrangements, and the results were checked against IGoR. Hypergeometric tests were used in a later analysis to score TCR-TCR, TCR-HLA and TCR-CMV co-occurrence, with a repertoire-size bias correction applied to the TCR pairs. A later analysis estimated false discovery rates by permuting HLA or CMV assignments 20 times. A later analysis grouped co-occurring TCRs with DBSCAN, adding TCRdist sequence similarity when clustering within HLA-allele-positive subsets. Repertoires with fewer than 30,000 or more than 120,000 public chains were left out of co-occurrence clustering, as were four to six repertoires with anomalous nucleotide sharing. The immuneACCESS repertoire file appears here via TCRdb, limited to in-frame rearrangements. These files lack a portion of the clones; in checked studies, under half of the deficit traces to unresolved V genes, and the cause of the others is not known. D and trimming were read from the DNA, whereas the V and J calls and clone size are those reported in that table. In this sample the table shows 130,000 to 150,000 clones, roughly 75% of which occur a single time. The ten largest clones capture approximately 6.3% of the sample.

In total, 600 or so healthy bone marrow donors made up the cohort. Cohort members were all nominally healthy when sampled, although unrecorded immune exposures were likely present. The donor was CMV seropositive and was included in the group of approximately 300 seropositive cohort members. Every donor gave a peripheral blood sample, and the peripheral blood mononuclear cells from that sample were used for TCR beta sequencing. The Qiagen DNeasy Blood Extraction Kit was used to extract genomic DNA from the blood cell samples. The clonotype was recovered from a man aged 40-55 years in good health and CMV-seropositive. Sequencing was performed on PBMCs. The receptor chain draws on TRBV7-2 and TRBJ2-3; 9 middle bases align to TRBD2. In nucleotide form, the sequence is TGTGCCAGCAGCTTAACTAGCGGGCTTAGCACAGATACGCAGTATTTT. Its translation is CASSLTSGLSTDTQYF.